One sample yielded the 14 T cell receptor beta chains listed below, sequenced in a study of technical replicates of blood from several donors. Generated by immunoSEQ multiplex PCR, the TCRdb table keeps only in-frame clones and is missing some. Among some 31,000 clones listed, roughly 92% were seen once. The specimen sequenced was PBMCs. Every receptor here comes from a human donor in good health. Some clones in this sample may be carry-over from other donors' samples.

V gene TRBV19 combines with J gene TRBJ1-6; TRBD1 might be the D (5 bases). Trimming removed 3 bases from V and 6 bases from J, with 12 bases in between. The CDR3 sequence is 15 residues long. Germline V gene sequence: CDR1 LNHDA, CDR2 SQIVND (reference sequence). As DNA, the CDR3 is TGTGCCAGTAGTATCGGGGGAATCATTAATTCACCCCTCCACTTT. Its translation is CASSIGGIINSPLHF.

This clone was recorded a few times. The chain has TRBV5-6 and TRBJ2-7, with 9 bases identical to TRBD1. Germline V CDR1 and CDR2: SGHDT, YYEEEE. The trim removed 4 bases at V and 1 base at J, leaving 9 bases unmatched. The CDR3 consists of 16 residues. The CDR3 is CASSPHTGTGSYEQYF. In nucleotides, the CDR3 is TGTGCCAGCAGCCCACACACCGGGACAGGGTCCTACGAGCAGTACTTC.

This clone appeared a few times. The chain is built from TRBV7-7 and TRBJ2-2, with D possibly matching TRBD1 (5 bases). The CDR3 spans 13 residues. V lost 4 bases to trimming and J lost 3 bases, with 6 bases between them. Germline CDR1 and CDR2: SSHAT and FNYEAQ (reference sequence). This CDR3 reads CASSSTDTGELFF. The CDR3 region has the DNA TGTGCCAGCAGCTCGACAGACACCGGGGAGCTGTTTTTT.

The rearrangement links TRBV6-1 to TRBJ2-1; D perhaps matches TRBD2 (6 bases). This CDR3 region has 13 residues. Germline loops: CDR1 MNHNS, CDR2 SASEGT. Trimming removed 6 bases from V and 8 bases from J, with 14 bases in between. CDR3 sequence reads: CASSARGGDEQFF. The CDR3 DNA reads TGTGCCAGCAGCGCCCGGGGCGGGGATGAGCAGTTCTTC.

The CDR3 spells CASSETDLQETQYF. The CDR3, as DNA: TGTGCCAGCAGTGAGACAGATCTCCAAGAGACCCAGTACTTC. The chain employs TRBV2 and TRBJ2-5; D perhaps matches TRBD1 (5 bases). Germline V CDR1 and CDR2: SNHLY, FYNNEI. The V end was cut by 3 bases, the J end by 1 base, with 9 bases between. This CDR3 is built from 14 residues.

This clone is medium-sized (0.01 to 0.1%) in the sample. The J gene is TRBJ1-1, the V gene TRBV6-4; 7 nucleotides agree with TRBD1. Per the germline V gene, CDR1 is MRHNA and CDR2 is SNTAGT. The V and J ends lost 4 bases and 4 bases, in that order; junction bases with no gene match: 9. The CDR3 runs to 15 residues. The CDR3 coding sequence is TGTGCCAGCAGTGGGGTTGAGGCAGGGGGCACTGAAGCTTTCTTT. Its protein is CASSGVEAGGTEAFF.

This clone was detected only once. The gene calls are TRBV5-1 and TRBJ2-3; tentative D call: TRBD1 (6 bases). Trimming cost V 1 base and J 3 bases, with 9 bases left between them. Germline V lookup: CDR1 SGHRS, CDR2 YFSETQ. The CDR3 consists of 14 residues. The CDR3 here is CASSLLGATDTQYF. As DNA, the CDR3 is TGCGCCAGCAGCTTGTTGGGGGCGACAGATACGCAGTATTTT.

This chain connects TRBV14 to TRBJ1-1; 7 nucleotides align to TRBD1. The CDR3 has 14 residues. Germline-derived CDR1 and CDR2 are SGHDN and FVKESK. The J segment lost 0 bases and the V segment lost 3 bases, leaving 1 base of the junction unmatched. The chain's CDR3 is CASSHGTVNTEAFF. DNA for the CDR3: TGTGCCAGCAGCCACGGGACAGTGAACACTGAAGCTTTCTTT.

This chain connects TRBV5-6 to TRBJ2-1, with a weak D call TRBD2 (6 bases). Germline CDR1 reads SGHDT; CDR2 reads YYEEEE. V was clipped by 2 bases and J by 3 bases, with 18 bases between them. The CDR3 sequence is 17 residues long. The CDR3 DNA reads TGTGCCAGCAGCTTTAGTTCTGAGCGGGTTCTCTACAATGAGCAGTTCTTC. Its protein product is CASSFSSERVLYNEQFF. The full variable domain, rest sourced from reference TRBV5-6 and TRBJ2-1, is DAGVTQSPTHLIKTRGQQVTLRCSPKSGHDTVSWYQQALGQGPQFIFQYYEEEERQRGNFPDRFSGHQFPNYSSELNVNALLLGDSALYLCASSFSSERVLYNEQFFGPGTRLTVL.

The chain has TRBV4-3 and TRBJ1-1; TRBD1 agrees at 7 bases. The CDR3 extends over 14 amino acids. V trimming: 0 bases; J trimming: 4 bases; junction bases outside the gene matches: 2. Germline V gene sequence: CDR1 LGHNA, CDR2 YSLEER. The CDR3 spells CASSQDAGGTEAFF. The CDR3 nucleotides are TGCGCCAGCAGCCAAGATGCAGGGGGCACTGAAGCTTTCTTT.

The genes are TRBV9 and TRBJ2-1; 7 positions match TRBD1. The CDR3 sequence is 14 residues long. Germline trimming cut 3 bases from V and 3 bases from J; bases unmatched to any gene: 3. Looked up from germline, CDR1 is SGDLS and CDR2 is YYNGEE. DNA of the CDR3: TGTGCCAGCAGCGCAGGGGGTTACTACAATGAGCAGTTCTTC. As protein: CASSAGGYYNEQFF.

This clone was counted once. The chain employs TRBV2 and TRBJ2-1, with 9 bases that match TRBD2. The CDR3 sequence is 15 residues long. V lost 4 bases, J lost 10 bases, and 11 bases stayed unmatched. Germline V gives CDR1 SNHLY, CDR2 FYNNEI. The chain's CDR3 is CASSGASGGPTEQFF. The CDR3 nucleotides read TGTGCCAGCAGTGGAGCGAGCGGGGGGCCCACCGAGCAGTTCTTC.

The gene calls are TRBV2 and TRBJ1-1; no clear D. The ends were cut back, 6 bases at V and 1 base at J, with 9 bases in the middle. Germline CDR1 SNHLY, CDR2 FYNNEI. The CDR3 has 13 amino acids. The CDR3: CASRLHPNTEAFF. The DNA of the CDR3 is TGTGCCAGCAGACTTCATCCGAACACTGAAGCTTTCTTT.

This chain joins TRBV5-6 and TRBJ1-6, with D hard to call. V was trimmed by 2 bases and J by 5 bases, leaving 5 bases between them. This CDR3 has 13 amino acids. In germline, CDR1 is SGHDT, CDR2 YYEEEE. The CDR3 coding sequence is TGTGCCAGCAGCTTCCGCGATAATTCACCCCTCCACTTT. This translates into CASSFRDNSPLHF. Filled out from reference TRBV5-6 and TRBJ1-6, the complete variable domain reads DAGVTQSPTHLIKTRGQQVTLRCSPKSGHDTVSWYQQALGQGPQFIFQYYEEEERQRGNFPDRFSGHQFPNYSSELNVNALLLGDSALYLCASSFRDNSPLHFGNGTRLTVT.